Each of the 5 T cell receptor beta chains below was sequenced from the same sample in a study of T cells in localized non-small cell lung cancer (dated by TCRdb to the early 2020s). The library was produced with the immunoSEQ multiplex PCR assay. Not all clones reach the TCRdb copy of this immuneACCESS table, which keeps in-frame sequences only. Checked studies attribute under half of the gap to unresolved V genes and leave the rest unexplained. The sample table contains some 700 clones; only one count was recorded for roughly 24% of them. The ten biggest clones cover about a fifth of the sample. The sequencing used normal lung tissue next to the tumor, collected before any cancer treatment. The receptors were sampled from a woman aged 35 to 75 with stage II squamous cell lung carcinoma.

The chain links TRBV11-3 to TRBJ1-5; 7 bases are a match to TRBD1. CDR3 length: 15 amino acids. Germline CDR1 is SGHNT and CDR2 is YENEEA. J was trimmed by 1 base and V by 5 bases; bases with no gene match: 5. CDR3 sequence reads: CASSRDRVSNQPQHF. Written as DNA, the CDR3 is TGTGCCAGCAGCCGCGACAGGGTCAGCAATCAGCCCCAGCATTTT.

By its share, this clone is large (0.1 to 1%). The chain couples TRBV11-3 to TRBJ2-5, with 8 bases aligning to TRBD1. The CDR3 extends over 16 amino acids. Germline V gives CDR1 SGHNT, CDR2 YENEEA. The junction had 13 bases not matched to a gene; V was cut back by 5 bases and J by 5 bases. The CDR3 bases are TGTGCCAGCAGCACGCCCCCCGCAGGGGGCCGTGAGACCCAGTACTTC. Translated, it gives CASSTPPAGGRETQYF.

The V and J genes are TRBV7-1 and TRBJ2-7; D is perhaps TRBD2 (6 bases). TRBV7-1 is classed as an ORF, of uncertain function. CDR3 length: 13 residues. The V gene lost 4 bases and the J gene lost 6 bases, with 13 bases spanning the gap. CDR3 sequence (DNA): TGTGCCAGCAGCTTAGTGAGGGGAGGCGAGCAGTACTTC. Amino acid sequence: CASSLVRGGEQYF.

The CDR3: CASSFGDRRRDEQFF. DNA of the CDR3: TGTGCCAGCAGTTTCGGTGACAGGAGAAGGGATGAGCAGTTCTTC. The V call is TRBV28, the J call TRBJ2-1; the D gene is possibly TRBD1 (6 bases). Germline CDR1 reads MDHEN; CDR2 reads SYDVKM. The CDR3 covers 15 residues. The V and J ends lost 3 bases and 8 bases respectively, with 17 bases between them.

This clone is deemed large. The chain is built from TRBV11-3 and TRBJ2-7; D is possibly TRBD1 (5 bases). CDR3 length: 15 residues. The germline V gene encodes CDR1 SGHNT and CDR2 YENEEA. V lost 2 bases and J 5 bases, leaving 16 bases between the germline ends. The CDR3 here is CASSLSTRAIHEQYF. The CDR3 coding sequence is TGTGCCAGCAGCTTAAGTACCAGGGCCATCCACGAGCAGTACTTC.